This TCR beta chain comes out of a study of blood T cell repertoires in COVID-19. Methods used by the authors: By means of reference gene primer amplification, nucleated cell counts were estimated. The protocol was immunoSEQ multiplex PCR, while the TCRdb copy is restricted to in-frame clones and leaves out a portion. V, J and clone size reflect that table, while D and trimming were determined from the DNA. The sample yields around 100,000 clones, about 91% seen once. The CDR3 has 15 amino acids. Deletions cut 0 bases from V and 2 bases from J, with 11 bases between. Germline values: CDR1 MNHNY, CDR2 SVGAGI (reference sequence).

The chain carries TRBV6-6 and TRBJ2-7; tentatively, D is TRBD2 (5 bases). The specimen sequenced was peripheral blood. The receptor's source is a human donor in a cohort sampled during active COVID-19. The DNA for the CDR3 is TGTGCCAGCAGTTACTCGGGTAGCGAGACCTACGAGCAGTACTTC. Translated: CASSYSGSETYEQYF.